What follows are 10 T cell receptor beta chains derived from one specimen sequenced in a study of blood T cell repertoires in COVID-19. Assay used: immunoSEQ multiplex PCR; TCRdb lists only in-frame clones, some missing. The sample holds tens of thousands of clones; around nine tenths are singletons and the top ten take approximately 8.4%. The sequencing input was peripheral blood. These receptors originate from a human donor in a cohort sampled during active COVID-19.

The V gene is TRBV4-3, the J gene TRBJ2-1, with TRBD1 as a possible D gene (6 bases). Per the germline V gene, CDR1 is LGHNA and CDR2 is YSLEER. Between the trimmed V and J ends, which lost 6 bases and 9 bases, there was a span of 12 bases. The CDR3 spans 12 residues. CDR3 sequence reads: CASRQGSGEQFF. The CDR3 nucleotides read TGCGCCAGCAGACAGGGTTCGGGTGAGCAGTTCTTC.

The V and J genes are TRBV4-2 and TRBJ2-7, with 7 bases identical to TRBD2. Germline V gene data show CDR1 as LGHNA and CDR2 as YNFKEQ. V trimming: 4 bases; J trimming: 2 bases; junction bases outside the gene matches: 5. The CDR3 extends over 14 amino acids. This CDR3 is CASSLQSGTYEQYF. The CDR3, as DNA: TGTGCCAGCAGCCTCCAGAGCGGGACCTACGAGCAGTACTTC.

This clone was observed once. This chain joins TRBV6-5 and TRBJ1-2; tentatively, D is TRBD1 (6 bases). With 3 bases removed from V and 3 bases from J, the gap between germline ends came to 14 bases. CDR3 length: 15 amino acids. Germline loops: CDR1 MNHEY, CDR2 SVGAGI. CDR3 sequence reads: CASSYLRPGDYGYTF. The CDR3 coding sequence is TGTGCCAGCAGTTATTTGAGACCAGGGGACTATGGCTACACCTTC.

The rearrangement uses TRBV30 and TRBJ2-5, with D possibly TRBD1 on 5 matching bases. The CDR3 is 14 amino acids. CDR1 GTSNPN and CDR2 SVGIG come from the germline V gene (reference sequence). V was trimmed by 0 bases and J by 1 base, leaving 9 bases between them. CDR3 sequence reads: CAWSVKGSQETQYF. CDR3 sequence (DNA): TGTGCCTGGAGTGTAAAGGGGTCCCAAGAGACCCAGTACTTC.

The chain carries TRBV29-1 and TRBJ2-7, with a tentative D call TRBD2 (5 bases). In germline, CDR1 is SQVTM, CDR2 ANQGSEA. Trimming took off 7 bases at V and 3 bases at J, with 7 bases between the two ends. This CDR3 is built from 10 residues. The CDR3 coding sequence is TGCAGCGCCCGGGACTACGAGCAGTACTTC. It specifies CSARDYEQYF.

As concerns this clone: The DNA is left out, because the CDR3 cannot be placed on it with certainty; the CDR3 is given as TCRdb lists it. This CDR3 reads CASSSSDASGYF. The chain joins TRBV6-2 or TRBV6-3 to TRBJ2-3; TRBD2 reflects the table's D call only, with no check against the DNA. The CDR3 totals 12 residues, both ends included. CDR1 MNHEY and CDR2 SVGEGT come from the germline V gene.

This chain uses TRBV5-6 with TRBJ1-1; D gene uncertain. Deletions cut 0 bases from V and 4 bases from J, with 7 bases between. Germline V gives CDR1 SGHDT, CDR2 YYEEEE. The CDR3 length is 13 residues. The CDR3 protein is CASSLARITEAFF. CDR3 in DNA: TGTGCCAGCAGCTTGGCCAGGATCACTGAAGCTTTCTTT.

The chain carries TRBV28 and TRBJ1-5, with D unresolved. Germline loops: CDR1 MDHEN, CDR2 SYDVKM. Trimming removed 3 bases at V and 6 bases at J, with 12 bases between. The CDR3 covers 14 residues. The CDR3 protein is CASSFAQRTQPQHF. The CDR3 DNA reads TGTGCCAGCAGTTTTGCGCAGCGCACTCAGCCCCAGCATTTT.

The J gene is TRBJ2-1, the V gene TRBV11-2, with TRBD2 matching over 10 bases. The CDR3 is 16 amino acids. Losses at the gene ends were 3 bases for V and 3 bases for J; bases not matched to a gene: 5. Looked up from germline, CDR1 is SGHAT and CDR2 is FQNNGV. The CDR3 region has the DNA TGTGCCAGCAGCTTGGGAAGCGGGGGGGGCTACAATGAGCAGTTCTTC. This translates into CASSLGSGGGYNEQFF.

As DNA, the CDR3 is TGTGCCAGCAGTGCGGCAGGGCGGGAAAGCAATCAGCCCCAGCATTTT. Its protein is CASSAAGRESNQPQHF. The chain recombines TRBV2 with TRBJ1-5; D perhaps matches TRBD1 (5 bases). The V end was cut by 4 bases, the J end by 1 base, with 14 bases between. The V gene's germline CDR1 is SNHLY and CDR2 FYNNEI. The CDR3 is 16 residues long.